This TCR beta chain was retrieved from a study of T cells after yellow fever vaccination. Study-wide findings and caveats: A small proportion of clonotypes was detected in both the CD4 and CD8 compartments. One caveat is that FACS-sorted repertoires could contain abundant clonotypes contaminating from the bulk population.

For TCR, cDNA came from 5'RACE template switching, which added a universal primer site and UMIs. TCRdb reanalysed the 5' RACE reads using MiXCR and keeps one entry per CDR3 protein. The table records about 260,000 distinct CDR3 sequences, over 10% of them present only once. This clonotype has just a few counts. Its antigen is as yet unknown. The germline gene is not matched at one end of the junction; a read error may be the cause. The CDR3 is 17 residues long. Germline-derived CDR1 and CDR2 are SGHTA and FQGTGA. Sample: CD4+ T cells sorted from PBMCs, taken 45 days after the yellow fever booster vaccination. V and J are TRBV7-3 and TRBJ2-2, with TRBD2 identical over 14 bases. The clonotype comes from a man younger than 40 who received the YFV17D yellow fever vaccine. The CDR3 loop is CACSLRLAGGLTGELFF. The CDR3 nucleotides read TGTGCCTGCAGCTTAAGACTAGCGGGAGGGTTAACCGGGGAGCTGTTTTTT.